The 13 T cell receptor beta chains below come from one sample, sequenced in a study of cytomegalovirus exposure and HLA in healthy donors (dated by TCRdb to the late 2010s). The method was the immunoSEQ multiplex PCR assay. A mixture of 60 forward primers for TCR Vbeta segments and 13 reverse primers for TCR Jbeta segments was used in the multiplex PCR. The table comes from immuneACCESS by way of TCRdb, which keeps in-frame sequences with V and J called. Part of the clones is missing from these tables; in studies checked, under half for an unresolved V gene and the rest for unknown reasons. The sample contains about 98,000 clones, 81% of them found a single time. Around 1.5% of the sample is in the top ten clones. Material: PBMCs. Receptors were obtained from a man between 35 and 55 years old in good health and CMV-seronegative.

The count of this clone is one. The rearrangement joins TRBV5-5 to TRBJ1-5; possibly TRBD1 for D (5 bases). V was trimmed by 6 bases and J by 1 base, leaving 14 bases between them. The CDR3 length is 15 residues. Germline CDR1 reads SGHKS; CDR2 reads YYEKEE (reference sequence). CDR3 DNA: TGTGCCAGCACCCTTAGCGGGGCCAGCAATCAGCCCCAGCATTTT. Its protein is CASTLSGASNQPQHF.

The CDR3 DNA sequence: TGTGCCAGTAGTCAGACAGGTGGCACTGAAGCTTTCTTT. Its protein product is CASSQTGGTEAFF. The chain employs TRBV19 and TRBJ1-1; D may be TRBD1 (6 bases). The V end lost 5 bases, the J end lost 4 bases, and 11 bases lay between the germline ends. Germline CDR1 LNHDA, CDR2 SQIVND (reference sequence). CDR3 length: 13 amino acids.

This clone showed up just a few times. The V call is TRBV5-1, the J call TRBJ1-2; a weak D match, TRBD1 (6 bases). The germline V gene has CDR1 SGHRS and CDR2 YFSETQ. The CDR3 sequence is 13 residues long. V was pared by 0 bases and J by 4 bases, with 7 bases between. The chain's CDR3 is CASSLVTGYGYTF. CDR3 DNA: TGCGCCAGCAGCTTGGTGACAGGCTATGGCTACACCTTC.

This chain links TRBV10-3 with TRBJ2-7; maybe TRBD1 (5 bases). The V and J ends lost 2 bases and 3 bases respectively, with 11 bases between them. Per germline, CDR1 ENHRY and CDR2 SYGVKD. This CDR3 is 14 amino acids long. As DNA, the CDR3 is TGTGCCATCAGTGAGCCGACAGCAGTCTACGAGCAGTACTTC. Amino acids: CAISEPTAVYEQYF.

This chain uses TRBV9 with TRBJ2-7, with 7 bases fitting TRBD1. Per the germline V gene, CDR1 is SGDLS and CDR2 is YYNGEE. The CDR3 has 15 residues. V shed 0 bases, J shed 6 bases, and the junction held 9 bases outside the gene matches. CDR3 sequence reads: CASSVDPGQDSEQYF. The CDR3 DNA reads TGTGCCAGCAGCGTAGATCCTGGACAGGACTCCGAGCAGTACTTC.

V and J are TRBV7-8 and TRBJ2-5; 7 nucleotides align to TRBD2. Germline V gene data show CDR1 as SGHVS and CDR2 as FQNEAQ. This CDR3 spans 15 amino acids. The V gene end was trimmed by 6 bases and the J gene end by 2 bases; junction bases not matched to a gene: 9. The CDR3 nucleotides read TGTGCCAGCAGTCTTATCGGGGGGTATCAAGAGACCCAGTACTTC. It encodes CASSLIGGYQETQYF.

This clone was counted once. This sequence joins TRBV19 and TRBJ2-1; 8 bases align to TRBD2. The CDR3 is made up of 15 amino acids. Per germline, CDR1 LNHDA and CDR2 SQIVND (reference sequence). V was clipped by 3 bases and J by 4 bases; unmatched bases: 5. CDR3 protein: CASSIAGGSYNEQFF. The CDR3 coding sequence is TGTGCCAGTAGTATCGCGGGGGGCAGTTACAATGAGCAGTTCTTC.

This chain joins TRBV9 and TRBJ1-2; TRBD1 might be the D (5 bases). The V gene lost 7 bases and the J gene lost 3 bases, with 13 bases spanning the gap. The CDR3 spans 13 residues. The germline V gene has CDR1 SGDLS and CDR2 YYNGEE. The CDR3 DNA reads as TGTGCCAGCGTGGGACTCATTGACTATGGCTACACCTTC. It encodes CASVGLIDYGYTF. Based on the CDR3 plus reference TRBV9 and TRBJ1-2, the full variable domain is DSGVTQTPKHLITATGQRVTLRCSPRSGDLSVYWYQQSLDQGLQFLIQYYNGEERAKGNILERFSAQQFPDLHSELNLSSLELGDSALYFCASVGLIDYGYTFGSGTRLTVV.

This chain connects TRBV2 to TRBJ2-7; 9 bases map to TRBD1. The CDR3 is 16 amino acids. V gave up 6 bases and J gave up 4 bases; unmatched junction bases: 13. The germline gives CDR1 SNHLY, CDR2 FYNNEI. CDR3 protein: CASSHTPPGQGYEQYF. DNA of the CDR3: TGTGCCAGCAGCCACACACCTCCGGGACAGGGTTACGAGCAGTACTTC.

The CDR3 nucleotides read TGCGCCAGCAGTACCGGACAGGGGAGCTACACCTTC. This gives the protein CASSTGQGSYTF. The chain is built from TRBV10-2 and TRBJ1-2; 9 positions match TRBD1. The length of the CDR3 is 12 residues. Germline CDR1 reads WSHSY; CDR2 reads SAAADI. V lost 5 bases to trimming and J lost 9 bases; unmatched junction nucleotides: 4.

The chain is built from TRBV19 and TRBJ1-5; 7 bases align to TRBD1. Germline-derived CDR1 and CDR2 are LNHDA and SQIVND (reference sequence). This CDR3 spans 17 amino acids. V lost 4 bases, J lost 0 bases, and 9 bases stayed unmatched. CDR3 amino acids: CASSRTGEIYSNQPQHF. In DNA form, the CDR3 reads TGTGCCAGTAGTAGGACAGGAGAGATTTATAGCAATCAGCCCCAGCATTTT.

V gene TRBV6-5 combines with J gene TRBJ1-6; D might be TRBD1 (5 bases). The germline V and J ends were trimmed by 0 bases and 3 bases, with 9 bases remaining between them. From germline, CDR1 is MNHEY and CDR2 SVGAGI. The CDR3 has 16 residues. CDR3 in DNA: TGTGCCAGCAGTTACTCCTGGACAAGCTATAATTCACCCCTCCACTTT. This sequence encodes CASSYSWTSYNSPLHF.

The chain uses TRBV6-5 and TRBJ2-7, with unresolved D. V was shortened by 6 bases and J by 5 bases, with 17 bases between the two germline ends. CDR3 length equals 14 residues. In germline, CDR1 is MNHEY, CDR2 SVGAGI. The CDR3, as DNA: TGTGCCAGCAGAAGAGGCAACGAGGCCAACGAGCAGTACTTC. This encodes CASRRGNEANEQYF.